Below are 7 T cell receptor beta chains sequenced from a single sample in a study of control samples from healthy donors and cancer patients. The method was immunoSEQ multiplex PCR; TCRdb's version includes in-frame clones alone and lacks a portion of them. The sample lists roughly 74,000 clones, over 90% seen once, with approximately 4.8% in the top ten. Sequenced sample: blood. The receptors originated from a woman aged 18-29 years in good health.

The chain uses TRBV5-1 and TRBJ1-2; D unclear. This CDR3 spans 15 amino acids. Germline V gives CDR1 SGHRS, CDR2 YFSETQ. Trimming cost V 0 bases and J 8 bases, with 17 bases left between them. CDR3 sequence: CASSLGSRHLQGYTF. The CDR3 nucleotides read TGCGCCAGCAGCTTGGGATCGAGACACCTTCAGGGCTACACCTTC.

The chain recombines TRBV7-2 with TRBJ1-2; a weak D match, TRBD1 (5 bases). V dropped 5 bases and J dropped 6 bases, with 16 bases sitting between them. Looked up from germline, CDR1 is SGHTA and CDR2 is FQGNSA. This CDR3 region has 14 residues. CDR3 nucleotides: TGTGCCAGCAGCCCGTGGGGGGGACTGAATGGCTACACCTTC. Translating gives CASSPWGGLNGYTF.

V gene TRBV2 combines with J gene TRBJ2-4; TRBD2 agrees at 9 bases. V was pared by 8 bases and J by 0 bases, with 5 bases of the junction left unmatched. In germline, CDR1 is SNHLY, CDR2 FYNNEI. This CDR3 is built from 15 residues. The CDR3 DNA is TGTGCCAGCTCGGAGCGGGGGGTAGCCAAAAACATTCAGTACTTC. Translating gives CASSERGVAKNIQYF.

The chain uses TRBV27 and TRBJ2-3, with a weak D call TRBD1 (6 bases). V was trimmed by 5 bases and J by 5 bases, leaving 14 bases between them. The CDR3 sequence is 14 residues long. CDR1 and CDR2 (germline): MNHEY, SMNVEV (reference sequence). The DNA for the CDR3 is TGTGCCAGCAGTCTTACAGGGCGTGGAGATACGCAGTATTTT. Translating gives CASSLTGRGDTQYF.

The gene calls are TRBV5-6 and TRBJ1-3; D is unclear. The CDR3 spans 16 residues. Trimming removed 0 bases at V and 3 bases at J, with 13 bases between. Germline V gives CDR1 SGHDT, CDR2 YYEEEE. The CDR3 is CASSLGPVVSGNTIYF. The DNA of the CDR3 is TGTGCCAGCAGCTTGGGCCCGGTTGTCAGTGGAAACACCATATATTTT.

This chain connects TRBV2 to TRBJ2-5; the match to TRBD1 covers 11 bases. The CDR3 is 14 residues long. V was pared by 8 bases and J by 3 bases, with 5 bases of the junction left unmatched. In germline, CDR1 is SNHLY, CDR2 FYNNEI. The chain's CDR3 is CASFRDRGEETQYF. The CDR3 DNA reads TGTGCCAGCTTCCGGGACAGGGGGGAAGAGACCCAGTACTTC.

The chain links TRBV28 to TRBJ2-7; 9 nucleotides agree with TRBD1. The CDR3 loop spans 17 amino acids. V gave up 1 base and J gave up 4 bases; unmatched junction bases: 11. Germline V gene sequence: CDR1 MDHEN, CDR2 SYDVKM. The CDR3 region is CASSLSALDRGGYEQYF. The CDR3 bases are TGTGCCAGCAGTTTATCCGCGTTGGACAGGGGAGGGTACGAGCAGTACTTC.